The 7 T cell receptor beta chains in this list originate from one sample, sequenced in a study of blood T cell repertoires in COVID-19 (dated by TCRdb to 2020 to 2021). Library preparation employed the immunoSEQ multiplex PCR assay. Imported from immuneACCESS, the table was reduced by TCRdb to in-frame sequences with V and J called. These copies leave out some clones; in studies compared against another copy, an unresolved V gene accounts for under half, and the cause of the remainder is not known. A total of fewer than 250,000 clones appear in this sample, around 86% of them only once. The ten most abundant clones make up roughly 7.2% of the sample. The source material was PBMCs or T cells enriched from blood (not recorded which). These TCRs come from a man between 25 and 39 years old in a cohort exposed to, infected with or recovered from COVID-19 (not recorded which).

The chain has TRBV19 and TRBJ2-5; 11 bases map to TRBD1. With V trimmed by 4 bases and J by 0 bases, 4 bases remained unmatched. Germline V lookup: CDR1 LNHDA, CDR2 SQIVND (reference sequence). CDR3 length: 16 residues. CDR3 protein: CASSTWTGGNQETQYF. Written as DNA, the CDR3 is TGTGCCAGTAGTACCTGGACAGGGGGCAACCAAGAGACCCAGTACTTC.

The J gene is TRBJ2-5, the V gene TRBV2, with D possibly matching TRBD1 (6 bases). Trimming stripped 5 bases from V and 3 bases from J, with 13 bases between. The CDR3 loop spans 14 amino acids. CDR1 SNHLY and CDR2 FYNNEI come from the germline V gene. The CDR3 DNA is TGTGCCAGCAGTTCTGACAGGAGTAAAGAGACCCAGTACTTC. Amino acids: CASSSDRSKETQYF.

This chain uses TRBV12-3 or TRBV12-4 with TRBJ2-3, with TRBD1 matching 8 bases. The CDR3 sequence is 13 residues long. Unmatched junction bases numbered 14, after V lost 10 bases and J lost 11 bases. The CDR3: CAIVIPGGEGQYF. The DNA of the CDR3 is TGTGCCATCGTAATCCCAGGGGGCGAAGGGCAGTATTTT.

This clone was counted only a few times. The chain is built from TRBV4-1 and TRBJ1-2; TRBD1 is a possible D gene (5 bases). The CDR3 spans 15 residues. CDR1 is MGHRA, CDR2 YSYEKL, per germline. The V gene lost 0 bases and the J gene lost 3 bases, with 11 bases spanning the gap. The CDR3 region has the DNA TGCGCCAGCAGCCAAGATGACAGTAAGGACTATGGCTACACCTTC. Translation gives CASSQDDSKDYGYTF.

The chain links TRBV28 to TRBJ1-2; 8 bases fit TRBD1. This CDR3 has 14 residues. Germline V lookup: CDR1 MDHEN, CDR2 SYDVKM. The V and J ends lost 3 bases and 6 bases, in that order; junction bases with no gene match: 6. The DNA for the CDR3 is TGTGCCAGCAGTTTGATGGACAGGGCGGATGGCTACACCTTC. The encoded protein is CASSLMDRADGYTF.

Only a few counts were recorded for this clone. This chain links TRBV27 with TRBJ2-1; 9 bases agree with TRBD2. The CDR3 has 14 residues. Germline CDR1 MNHEY, CDR2 SMNVEV (reference sequence). V gave up 5 bases and J gave up 4 bases; unmatched junction bases: 3. The CDR3 protein is CASSLAGTYNEQFF. In nucleotides, the CDR3 is TGTGCCAGCAGTCTAGCGGGAACATACAATGAGCAGTTCTTC.

The rearrangement uses TRBV19 and TRBJ2-1; 16 nucleotides line up with TRBD2. From germline, CDR1 is LNHDA and CDR2 SQIVND (reference sequence). The CDR3 loop spans 15 amino acids. J was trimmed by 8 bases and V by 5 bases; bases with no gene match: 3. The CDR3 loop reads CASSSGLAGGDEQFF. Written as DNA, the CDR3 is TGTGCCAGTAGTTCGGGACTAGCGGGAGGGGATGAGCAGTTCTTC.